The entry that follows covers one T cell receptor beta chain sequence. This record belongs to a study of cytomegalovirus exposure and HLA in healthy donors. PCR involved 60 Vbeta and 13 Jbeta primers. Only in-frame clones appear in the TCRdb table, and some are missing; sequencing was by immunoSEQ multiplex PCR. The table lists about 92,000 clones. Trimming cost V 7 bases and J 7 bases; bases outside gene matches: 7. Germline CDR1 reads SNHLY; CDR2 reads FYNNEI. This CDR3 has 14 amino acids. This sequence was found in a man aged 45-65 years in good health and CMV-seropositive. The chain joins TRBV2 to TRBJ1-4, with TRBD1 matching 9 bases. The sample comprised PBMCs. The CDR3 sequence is CASTSDRGSEKLFF. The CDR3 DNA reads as TGTGCCAGCACTTCGGACAGGGGAAGTGAAAAACTGTTTTTT.